This T cell receptor (beta chain) was documented in a study of metastatic and nonmetastatic thyroid tumors. Study as a whole: It was across blood and tumor or nodule tissue from malignant and benign thyroid patients that repertoires were compared. Study findings and constraints: Significantly higher TCR beta diversity was reportedly seen in malignant thyroid tumors than benign nodules, in blood and tumor.

This clone was found many times. Its antigen is unknown. Authors' analysis steps: Variation in CDR3 across clinicopathological groups served as the basis for constructing a distant-metastasis classifier in papillary thyroid cancer. TCRdb re-called clones via MiXCR from the PCR reads. In this record, the V and J calls reflect TCRdb's handling and not the investigators' own analysis. The sample has 25,000 to 30,000 clones, approximately 17% seen once; the top ten hold around 6.1%. Thyroid surgery was preceded by no treatment in any patient. CDR3 length: 11 residues. Trimming left V 3 bases short and J 5 bases short, with 4 bases between. From germline, CDR1 is LGHDT and CDR2 YNNKEL (reference sequence).

The clonotype comes from a male donor with papillary thyroid cancer or a benign thyroid nodule (not recorded which). Some clones in this sample may be carry-over from other donors' samples. The chain employs TRBV3-1 and TRBJ2-5; D is ambiguous. The sample taken for sequencing was blood. The CDR3 protein is CASSQEETQYF. The CDR3 coding sequence is TGTGCCAGCAGCCAGGAGGAGACCCAGTACTTC.